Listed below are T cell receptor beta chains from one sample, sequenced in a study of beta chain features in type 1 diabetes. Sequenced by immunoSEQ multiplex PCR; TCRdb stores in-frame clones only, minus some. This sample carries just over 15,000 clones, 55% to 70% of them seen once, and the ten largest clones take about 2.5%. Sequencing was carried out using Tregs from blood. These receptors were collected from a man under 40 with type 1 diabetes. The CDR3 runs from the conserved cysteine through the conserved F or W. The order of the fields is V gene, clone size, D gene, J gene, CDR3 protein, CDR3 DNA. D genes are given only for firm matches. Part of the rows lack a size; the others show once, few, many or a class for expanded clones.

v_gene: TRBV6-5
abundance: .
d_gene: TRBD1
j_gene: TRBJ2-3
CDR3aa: CASNNRGASDTQYF
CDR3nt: TGTGCCAGCAATAACAGGGGTGCTTCAGATACGCAGTATTTT

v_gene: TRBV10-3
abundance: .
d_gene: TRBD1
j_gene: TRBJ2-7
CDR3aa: CAITSGQGNYEQYF
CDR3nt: TGTGCCATCACCTCAGGACAGGGGAACTACGAGCAGTACTTC

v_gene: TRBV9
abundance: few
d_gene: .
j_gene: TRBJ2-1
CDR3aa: CASSVRGAYNEQFF
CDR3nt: TGTGCCAGCAGCGTGCGGGGAGCCTACAATGAGCAGTTCTTC

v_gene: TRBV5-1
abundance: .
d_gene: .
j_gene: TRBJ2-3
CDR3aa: CASSQRTGRADTQYF
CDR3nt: TGCGCCAGCAGCCAGCGGACGGGCCGGGCAGATACGCAGTATTTT

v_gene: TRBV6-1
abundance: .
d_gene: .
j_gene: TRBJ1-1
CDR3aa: CASSRQGDTEAFF
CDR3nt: TGTGCCAGCAGTCGTCAGGGCGACACTGAAGCTTTCTTT

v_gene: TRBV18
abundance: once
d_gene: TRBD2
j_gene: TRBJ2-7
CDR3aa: CASSPGAGDEQYF
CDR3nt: TGTGCCAGCTCACCAGGGGCGGGAGACGAGCAGTACTTC

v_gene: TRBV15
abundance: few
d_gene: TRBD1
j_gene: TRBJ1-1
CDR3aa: CATSRDRAAEAFF
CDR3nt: TGTGCCACCAGCCGGGACAGGGCCGCTGAAGCTTTCTTT

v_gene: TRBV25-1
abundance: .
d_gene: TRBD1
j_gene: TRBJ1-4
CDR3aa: CASSRRTGGNEKLFF
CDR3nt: TGTGCCAGCAGCCGACGGACAGGAGGGAATGAAAAACTGTTTTTT

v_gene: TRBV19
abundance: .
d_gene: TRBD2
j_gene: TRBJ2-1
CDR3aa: CASSSDGTSGGYEQFF
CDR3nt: TGTGCCAGTAGTTCCGACGGGACTAGCGGGGGGTATGAGCAGTTCTTC

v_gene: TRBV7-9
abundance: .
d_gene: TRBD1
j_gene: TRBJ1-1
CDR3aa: CASSTRTGGMNTEAFF
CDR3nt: TGTGCCAGCAGCACACGGACAGGGGGGATGAACACTGAAGCTTTCTTT

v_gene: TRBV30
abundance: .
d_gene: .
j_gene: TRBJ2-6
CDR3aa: CAWRLTLSGANVLTF
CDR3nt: TGTGCCTGGAGACTCACTCTCTCTGGGGCCAACGTCCTGACTTTC

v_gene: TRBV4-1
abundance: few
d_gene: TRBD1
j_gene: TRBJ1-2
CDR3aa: CASSRTGGTSSGGYTF
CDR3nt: TGCGCCAGCAGTCGGACAGGGGGGACATCGTCGGGGGGCTACACCTTC

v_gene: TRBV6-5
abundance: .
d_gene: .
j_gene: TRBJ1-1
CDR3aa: CASGGGGVVNTEAFF
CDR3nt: TGTGCCAGCGGGGGTGGGGGGGTGGTGAACACTGAAGCTTTCTTT

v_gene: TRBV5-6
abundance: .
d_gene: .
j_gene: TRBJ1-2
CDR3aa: CASSLAGIYGYTF
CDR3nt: TGTGCCAGCAGCTTGGCAGGGATCTATGGCTACACCTTC

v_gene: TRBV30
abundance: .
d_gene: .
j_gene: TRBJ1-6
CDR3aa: CAWGGDGHSPLHF
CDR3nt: TGTGCCTGGGGGGGGGACGGACATTCACCCCTCCACTTT

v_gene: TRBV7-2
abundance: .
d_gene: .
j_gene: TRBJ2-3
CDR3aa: CASSLVVSYTDTQYF
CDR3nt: TGTGCCAGCAGCTTAGTTGTCTCCTACACAGATACGCAGTATTTT

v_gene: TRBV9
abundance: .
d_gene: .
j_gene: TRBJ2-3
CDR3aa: CASSVRAGNTDTQYF
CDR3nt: TGTGCCAGCAGCGTTCGGGCGGGGAACACAGATACGCAGTATTTT

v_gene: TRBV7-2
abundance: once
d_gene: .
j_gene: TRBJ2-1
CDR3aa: CASSLMGAAYEQFF
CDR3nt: TGTGCCAGCAGCTTAATGGGGGCAGCCTATGAGCAGTTCTTC